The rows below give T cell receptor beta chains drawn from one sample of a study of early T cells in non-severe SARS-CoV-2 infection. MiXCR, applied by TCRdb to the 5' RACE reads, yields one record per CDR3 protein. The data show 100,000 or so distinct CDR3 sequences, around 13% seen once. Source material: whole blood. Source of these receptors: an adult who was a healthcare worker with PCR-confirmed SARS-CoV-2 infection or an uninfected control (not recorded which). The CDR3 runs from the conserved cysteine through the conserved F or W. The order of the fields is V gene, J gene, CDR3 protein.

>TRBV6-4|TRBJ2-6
CASSASGSSGANVLTF
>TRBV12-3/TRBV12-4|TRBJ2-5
CATGLADQETQYF
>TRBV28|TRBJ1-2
CASTFYGYTF
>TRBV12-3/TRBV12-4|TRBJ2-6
CASAAVTSGANVLTF
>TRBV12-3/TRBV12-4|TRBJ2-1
CASNQGRGEQFF
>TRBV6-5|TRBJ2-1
CASSSLASGPNNEQFF
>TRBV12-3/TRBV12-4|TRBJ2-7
CASSPIDRAYEQYF
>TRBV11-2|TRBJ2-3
CASSLFQGSDTQYF
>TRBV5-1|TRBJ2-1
CASSLALDRYNEQFF
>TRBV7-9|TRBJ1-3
CASRNEMSGNTIYF
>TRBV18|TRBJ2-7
CASSVSSGAPYEQYF
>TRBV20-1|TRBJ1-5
CSAGQGAAQPQHF
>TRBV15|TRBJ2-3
CATSRGGPADTQYF
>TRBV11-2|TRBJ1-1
CASRTKNTEAFF
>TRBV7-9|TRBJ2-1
CASSPRDNEQFF
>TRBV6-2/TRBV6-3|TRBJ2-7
CASRTAPTYEQYF
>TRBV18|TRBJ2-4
CASSPKDQKNIQYF
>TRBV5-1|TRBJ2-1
CASSPRFREGSYNEQFF
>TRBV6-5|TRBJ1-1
CASSYRANTEAFF
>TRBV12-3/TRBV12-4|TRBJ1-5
CASKGFNSNQPQHF
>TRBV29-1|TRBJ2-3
CSVAFSNTQYF
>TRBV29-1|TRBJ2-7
CSVTGDSYEQYF
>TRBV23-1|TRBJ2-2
CASIRGVPANTGELFF
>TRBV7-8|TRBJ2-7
CASSLASAGAIYEQYF
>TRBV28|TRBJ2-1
CASSLSSYNEQFF
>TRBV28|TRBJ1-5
CASSTGSNQPQHF
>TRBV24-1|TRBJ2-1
CATSFGANEQFF
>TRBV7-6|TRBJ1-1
CASSLGTGIAFF
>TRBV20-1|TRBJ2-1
CSARDGKRETEQFF
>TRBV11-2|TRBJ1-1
CASSLTRDLRTTEAFF
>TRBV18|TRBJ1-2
CASSPGQVNYGYTF
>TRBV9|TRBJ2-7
CASSTRTGEEQYF
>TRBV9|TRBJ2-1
CASSPGTSGTNEQFF
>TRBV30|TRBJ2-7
CAWRKTYNYEQYF
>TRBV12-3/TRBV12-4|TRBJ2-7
CASSLETSLEQYF
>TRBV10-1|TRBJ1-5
CASCTGIEEPQHF
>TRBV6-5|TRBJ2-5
CASIELAGAQETQYF
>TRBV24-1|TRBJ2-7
CATAKGTSSYEQYF
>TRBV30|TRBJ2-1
CAWSLGPSEQFF
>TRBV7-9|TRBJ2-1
CASSSSGGNQFF
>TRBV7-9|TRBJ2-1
CASSLQGQGDNEQFF
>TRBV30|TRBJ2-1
CAWGPGLAGGPASYNEQFF
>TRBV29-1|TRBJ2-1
CSVGGGSSYNEQFF
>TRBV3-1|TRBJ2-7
CASSQDHLSLEQYF
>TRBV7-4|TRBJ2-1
CASSLSGSTEQFF
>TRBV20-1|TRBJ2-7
CSARLGGATTYEQYF
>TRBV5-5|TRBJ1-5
CASSFDRVGHQPQHF
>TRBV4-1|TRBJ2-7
CASSQMPGQGLWQYF
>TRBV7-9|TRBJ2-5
CASSRTGMMLYQETQYF
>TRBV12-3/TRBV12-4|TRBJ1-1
CDSSLRVRVDTEAFF
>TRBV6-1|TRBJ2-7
CASSGRQAHYEQYF
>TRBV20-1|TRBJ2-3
CSAKAGPGDTQYF
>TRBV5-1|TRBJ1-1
CASSFSMNTEAFF